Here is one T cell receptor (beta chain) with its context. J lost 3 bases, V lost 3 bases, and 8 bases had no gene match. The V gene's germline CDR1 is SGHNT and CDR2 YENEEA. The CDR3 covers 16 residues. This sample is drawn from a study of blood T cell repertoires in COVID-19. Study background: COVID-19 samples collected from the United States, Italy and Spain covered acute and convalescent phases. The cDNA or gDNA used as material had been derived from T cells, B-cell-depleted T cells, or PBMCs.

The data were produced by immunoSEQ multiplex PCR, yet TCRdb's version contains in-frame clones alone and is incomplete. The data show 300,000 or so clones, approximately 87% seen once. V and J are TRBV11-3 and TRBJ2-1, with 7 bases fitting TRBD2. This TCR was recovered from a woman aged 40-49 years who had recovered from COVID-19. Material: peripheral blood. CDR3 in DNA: TGTGCCAGCAGCTTGGGGGGGTGGAGGGACTACAATGAGCAGTTCTTC. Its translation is CASSLGGWRDYNEQFF.